These 21 T cell receptor beta chains were sequenced from one sample in a study of blood T cell repertoires in COVID-19. TCRdb's copy holds only in-frame clones and misses some; the assay was immunoSEQ multiplex PCR. This table holds 90,000 to 120,000 clones, approximately 93% found once. The source material was peripheral blood. These receptors were obtained from a man in his sixties with acute or convalescent COVID-19.

V and J are TRBV5-4 and TRBJ1-1; 7 bases align to TRBD1. Trimming removed 2 bases from V and 1 base from J; junction bases left unmatched: 8. Germline assignment: CDR1 SGHNT and CDR2 YYREEE (reference sequence). The CDR3 consists of 16 residues. The CDR3 reads CASSLPSRGPNTEAFF. As DNA, the CDR3 is TGTGCCAGCAGCTTACCTTCTAGGGGGCCGAACACTGAAGCTTTCTTT. Supplemented by reference TRBV5-4 and TRBJ1-1, the full variable domain reads ETGVTQSPTHLIKTRGQQVTLRCSSQSGHNTVSWYQQALGQGPQFIFQYYREEENGRGNFPPRFSGLQFPNYSSELNVNALELDDSALYLCASSLPSRGPNTEAFFGQGTRLTVV.

The chain combines TRBV6-5 with TRBJ2-3, with 7 bases matching TRBD2. This CDR3 spans 15 amino acids. Per germline, CDR1 MNHEY and CDR2 SVGAGI. Germline trimming cut 7 bases from V and 0 bases from J; bases unmatched to any gene: 7. CDR3 sequence: CASTSSGTSTDTQYF. In nucleotides, the CDR3 is TGTGCCAGCACCTCGAGCGGGACTAGCACAGATACGCAGTATTTT.

The chain's CDR3 is CASSPAFGYEQYF. The CDR3, as DNA: TGTGCCAGCAGCCCAGCGTTTGGTTACGAGCAGTACTTC. J is TRBJ2-7 and V is TRBV7-9; D is undetermined. V lost 5 bases and J 4 bases, leaving 12 bases between the germline ends. The CDR3 covers 13 residues. Germline values: CDR1 SEHNR, CDR2 FQNEAQ (reference sequence).

The chain joins TRBV4-1 to TRBJ1-2; no clear D gene. From germline, CDR1 is MGHRA and CDR2 YSYEKL. The CDR3 spans 13 residues. V gave up 4 bases and J gave up 2 bases, with 8 bases separating them. CDR3 nucleotides: TGCGCCAGCAGCCCCGGACTAAACTATGGCTACACCTTC. It yields the protein CASSPGLNYGYTF.

V is TRBV7-2 and J is TRBJ1-2; D might be TRBD1 (5 bases). This CDR3 spans 13 amino acids. The germline V gene encodes CDR1 SGHTA and CDR2 FQGNSA. Trimming took 5 bases from V and 7 from J, leaving 14 bases between them. CDR3: CASSLGAAGGYTF. CDR3 bases: TGTGCCAGCAGCCTAGGGGCAGCCGGTGGCTACACCTTC.

This rearrangement joins TRBV9 to TRBJ2-3; D remains unclear. Looked up from germline, CDR1 is SGDLS and CDR2 is YYNGEE. The V gene lost 4 bases and the J gene lost 3 bases, with 9 bases spanning the gap. The CDR3 is 13 residues long. The CDR3 sequence is CASSPSGTDTQYF. DNA for the CDR3: TGTGCCAGCAGCCCGTCCGGGACAGATACGCAGTATTTT.

The rearrangement uses TRBV7-3 and TRBJ1-6; D not certain. V gave up 5 bases and J gave up 7 bases, with 9 bases separating them. The germline gives CDR1 SGHTA, CDR2 FQGTGA. The CDR3 covers 13 residues. CDR3: CASSPSVNSPLHF. The CDR3 DNA sequence: TGTGCCAGCAGCCCCTCAGTGAATTCACCCCTCCACTTT.

In this sample, this clone turned up a few times. The CDR3 DNA reads TGTGCCAGCAGCCTCGGACAGGGTTTCGATGAGCAGTTCTTC. Translating it yields CASSLGQGFDEQFF. The chain links TRBV7-3 to TRBJ2-1; 8 bases agree with TRBD1. V was pared by 5 bases and J by 8 bases, with 8 bases of the junction left unmatched. This CDR3 comprises 14 residues. Germline V gene lookup returns CDR1 SGHTA and CDR2 FQGTGA.

The chain joins TRBV3-1 (or the pseudogene TRBV3-2) to TRBJ1-1; 8 nucleotides agree with TRBD1. V dropped 3 bases and J dropped 6; count of bases not matched to a gene: 18. The CDR3 is 18 amino acids. The V gene's germline CDR1 is LGHDT and CDR2 YNNKEL (reference sequence). The CDR3 loop is CASSHAWQGAGGRPEAFF. The CDR3 region has the DNA TGTGCCAGCAGCCATGCCTGGCAGGGGGCAGGGGGCCGACCTGAAGCTTTCTTT.

This chain connects TRBV14 to TRBJ2-2; possible D gene TRBD1, 6 bases. CDR3 length equals 15 residues. Trimming cost V 3 bases and J 5 bases, with 13 bases left between them. Germline assignment: CDR1 SGHDN and CDR2 FVKESK. The CDR3 spells CASSQITGLTGELFF. Written as DNA, the CDR3 is TGTGCCAGCAGCCAGATAACAGGGTTAACCGGGGAGCTGTTTTTT. Based on the CDR3 plus reference TRBV14 and TRBJ2-2, the full variable domain is EAGVTQFPSHSVIEKGQTVTLRCDPISGHDNLYWYRRVMGKEIKFLLHFVKESKQDESGMPNNRFLAERTGGTYSTLKVQPAELEDSGVYFCASSQITGLTGELFFGEGSRLTVL.

This sequence joins TRBV19 and TRBJ1-5; the match to TRBD1 covers 7 bases. The V gene end was trimmed by 5 bases and the J gene end by 6 bases; junction bases not matched to a gene: 10. The CDR3 sequence is 15 residues long. Looked up from germline, CDR1 is LNHDA and CDR2 is SQIVND (reference sequence). In nucleotides, the CDR3 is TGTGCCAGTAGTCAGGGGGAGGCAAGGAGTCAGCCCCAGCATTTT. Translated: CASSQGEARSQPQHF.

V is TRBV3-1 (or the pseudogene TRBV3-2) and J is TRBJ1-2, with D possibly being TRBD1 (5 bases). Germline V gives CDR1 LGHDT, CDR2 YNNKEL (reference sequence). Trimming pared 1 base from V and 6 bases from J, leaving 12 bases between. This CDR3 has 14 amino acids. CDR3 residues: CASSQVEGLDGYTF. Here the CDR3 DNA reads TGTGCCAGCAGCCAAGTGGAGGGGTTGGATGGCTACACCTTC.

This clone was recorded only once. This chain joins TRBV6-1 and TRBJ1-3, with 7 bases that match TRBD1. CDR3 length equals 16 residues. From germline, CDR1 is MNHNS and CDR2 SASEGT. V lost 2 bases, J lost 0 bases, and 4 bases stayed unmatched. Written as DNA, the CDR3 is TGTGCCAGCAGTGAATCCGGGACAGCCTCTGGAAACACCATATATTTT. This codes for CASSESGTASGNTIYF.

This rearrangement joins TRBV6-5 to TRBJ1-4; 9 nucleotides match TRBD1. Trimming cost V 6 bases and J 8 bases; bases outside gene matches: 4. Germline V gene lookup returns CDR1 MNHEY and CDR2 SVGAGI. The CDR3 spans 13 residues. The CDR3 reads CASRGQGWEKLFF. For the CDR3, the DNA is TGTGCCAGCAGGGGACAGGGTTGGGAAAAACTGTTTTTT.

The chain uses TRBV4-1 and TRBJ1-6; 7 nucleotides line up with TRBD1. Germline values: CDR1 MGHRA, CDR2 YSYEKL. This CDR3 is built from 16 residues. Germline trimming cut 1 base from V and 7 bases from J; bases unmatched to any gene: 7. The CDR3 is CASSQVDRVKNSPLHF. CDR3 in DNA: TGCGCCAGCAGCCAAGTAGACAGGGTTAAGAATTCACCCCTCCACTTT.

The rearrangement joins TRBV7-9 to TRBJ2-3; D remains unclear. This CDR3 comprises 12 residues. From germline, CDR1 is SEHNR and CDR2 FQNEAQ (reference sequence). Trimming shortened V by 5 bases and J by 2 bases, and 5 bases separated the two germline ends. The CDR3 here is CASSRATDTQYF. In DNA form, the CDR3 reads TGTGCCAGCAGCCGAGCCACAGATACGCAGTATTTT. The whole variable domain, filled in from reference TRBV7-9 and TRBJ2-3, reads DTGVSQNPRHKITKRGQNVTFRCDPISEHNRLYWYRQTLGQGPEFLTYFQNEAQLEKSRLLSDRFSAERPKGSFSTLEIQRTEQGDSAMYLCASSRATDTQYFGPGTRLTVL.

The CDR3 DNA sequence: TGTGCCAGCAGTGTACTAGCAGGAGGGGTAGCTGAGCAGTTCTTC. Translation: CASSVLAGGVAEQFF. The chain recombines TRBV2 with TRBJ2-1; possibly TRBD2 for D (6 bases). The CDR3 is made up of 15 amino acids. Looked up from germline, CDR1 is SNHLY and CDR2 is FYNNEI. V was trimmed by 4 bases and J by 9 bases, leaving 19 bases between them.

This sequence joins TRBV18 and TRBJ2-2; weak D call: TRBD1 (6 bases). V was clipped by 3 bases and J by 4 bases, with 12 bases between them. Germline values: CDR1 KGHSH, CDR2 LQKENI. The CDR3 totals 15 residues. CDR3 in DNA: TGTGCCAGCTCACCTCTCCAGGGGAGCACCGGGGAGCTGTTTTTT. It is translated as CASSPLQGSTGELFF.

This clone appeared a single time. V and J are TRBV27 and TRBJ1-1; 9 bases line up with TRBD1. CDR3 length equals 14 residues. Germline assignment: CDR1 MNHEY and CDR2 SMNVEV (reference sequence). Losses at the gene ends were 6 bases for V and 1 base for J; bases not matched to a gene: 3. The CDR3 is CASSRQGGNTEAFF. The CDR3 coding sequence is TGTGCCAGCAGCAGACAGGGGGGGAACACTGAAGCTTTCTTT.

The J gene is TRBJ2-1, the V gene TRBV19, with TRBD2 matching over 15 bases. The V gene's germline CDR1 is LNHDA and CDR2 SQIVND (reference sequence). There are 17 residues in the CDR3. V lost 5 bases and J lost 10; bases outside the gene matches: 12. CDR3 loop: CASSLPRTSGRAGEQFF. The CDR3, as DNA: TGTGCCAGTAGTTTACCTAGGACTAGCGGGAGGGCGGGGGAGCAGTTCTTC.

The rearrangement uses TRBV7-8 and TRBJ1-1; TRBD1 agrees at 9 bases. Germline assignment: CDR1 SGHVS and CDR2 FQNEAQ. The CDR3 has 15 residues. The V and J ends lost 4 bases and 1 base, in that order; junction bases with no gene match: 4. CDR3 in amino acids: CASSSGTGPNTEAFF. CDR3 sequence (DNA): TGTGCCAGCAGCTCCGGGACAGGGCCGAACACTGAAGCTTTCTTT. The variable domain in full, completed from reference TRBV7-8 and TRBJ1-1, reads GAGVSQSPRYKVAKRGQDVALRCDPISGHVSLFWYQQALGQGPEFLTYFQNEAQLDKSGLPSDRFFAERPEGSVSTLKIQRTQQEDSAVYLCASSSGTGPNTEAFFGQGTRLTVV.